The 7 T cell receptor beta chains reported below all come from one sample, sequenced in a study of T cell responses to AZD1222 COVID-19 vaccine. Sequencing was performed with immunoSEQ multiplex PCR; in TCRdb, only in-frame clones are kept and a portion is missing. The sample comprises tens of thousands of clones, approximately 85% of which are singletons, and around an eighth rests with the top ten. Sequenced material: peripheral blood, taken 28 days after the second AZD1222 dose. These receptors were obtained from an adult who received the AZD1222 COVID-19 vaccine.

This chain joins TRBV24-1 and TRBJ2-1; unclear D gene. CDR1 and CDR2 (germline): KGHDR, SFDVKD. Trimming removed 4 bases from V and 8 bases from J, with 11 bases in between. CDR3 length: 13 amino acids. The CDR3 protein is CATSDPVRYEQFF. In DNA form, the CDR3 reads TGTGCCACCAGTGACCCCGTCCGTTATGAGCAGTTCTTC.

The V and J genes are TRBV5-5 and TRBJ1-6, with D uncertain. The length of the CDR3 is 14 residues. The V gene's germline CDR1 is SGHKS and CDR2 YYEKEE (reference sequence). V was shortened by 0 bases and J by 13 bases, with 14 bases between the two germline ends. The CDR3, as DNA: TGTGCCAGCAGCTTGGCCCGCCTGGCCGGTCCCCTCCACTTT. Amino acid sequence: CASSLARLAGPLHF.

This clone was counted once. The rearrangement uses TRBV29-1 and TRBJ2-5; maybe TRBD1 (6 bases). CDR1 is SQVTM, CDR2 ANQGSEA, per germline. V was pared by 4 bases and J by 3 bases, with 15 bases between. This CDR3 has 14 amino acids. CDR3 sequence: CSVGAGTTKETQYF. The CDR3 DNA is TGCAGCGTTGGGGCCGGGACAACCAAAGAGACCCAGTACTTC.

This clone was found a few times. The chain joins TRBV9 to TRBJ2-3, with TRBD2 matching over 8 bases. Germline lookup yields CDR1 SGDLS and CDR2 YYNGEE. With 0 bases clipped from V and 4 bases from J, the junction kept 4 bases outside the gene matches. The CDR3 covers 15 residues. This CDR3 reads CASSVAGTRADTQYF. In DNA, the CDR3 is TGTGCCAGCAGCGTAGCTGGGACTAGAGCAGATACGCAGTATTTT.

The V call is TRBV28, the J call TRBJ1-2, with TRBD1 as a possible D gene (5 bases). The V end lost 2 bases, the J end lost 4 bases, and 11 bases lay between the germline ends. The CDR3 length is 14 residues. Germline assignment: CDR1 MDHEN and CDR2 SYDVKM. CDR3 region: CASSLTQGTYGYTF. The CDR3 DNA sequence: TGTGCCAGCAGTTTAACCCAGGGCACCTATGGCTACACCTTC.

The rearrangement uses TRBV3-1 (or the pseudogene TRBV3-2) and TRBJ1-1, with a possible D match to TRBD1 (5 bases). Deletions cut 1 base from V and 5 bases from J, with 14 bases between. The CDR3 totals 15 residues. Germline CDR1 is LGHDT and CDR2 is YNNKEL (reference sequence). CDR3 bases: TGTGCCAGCAGCCAAGGGCAGGGTCAGGAGACTGAAGCTTTCTTT. This sequence encodes CASSQGQGQETEAFF.

The rearrangement links TRBV6-5 to TRBJ1-3; D gene uncertain. V shed 6 bases and J shed 1 base, with 10 bases lying between them. Per the germline V gene, CDR1 is MNHEY and CDR2 is SVGAGI. The CDR3 runs 14 residues. In nucleotides, the CDR3 is TGTGCCAGCAGACGACTGGAATCTGGAAACACCATATATTTT. Translation gives CASRRLESGNTIYF.